The 24 T cell receptor beta chains below were found in one sample sequenced in a study of PD-1 blockade in classical Hodgkin lymphoma. Some clones are missing from TCRdb's copy, which holds only in-frame ones; the method was immunoSEQ multiplex PCR. The data show 100,000 or so clones, with roughly 91% seen just once and around 6.6% held by the top ten. After autologous stem cell transplantation all patients relapsed, and prior brentuximab vedotin exposure differed between cohorts. The material was peripheral blood mononuclear cells (PBMCs), obtained before the second cycle of nivolumab. Source of these receptors: a human donor with classical Hodgkin lymphoma.

V and J are TRBV27 and TRBJ2-3, with a tentative D call TRBD1 (6 bases). CDR1 and CDR2 (germline): MNHEY, SMNVEV (reference sequence). The CDR3 spans 12 residues. Trimming removed 3 bases at V and 6 bases at J, with 7 bases between. The DNA for the CDR3 is TGTGCCAGCAGTTTCCAGGGGGATACGCAGTATTTT. It yields the protein CASSFQGDTQYF.

CDR3 DNA sequence: TGTGCCAGCAGCTTCCGCAGTAACGCTGAAGCTTTCTTT. It is translated as CASSFRSNAEAFF. The chain uses TRBV11-2 and TRBJ1-1; D gene ambiguous. There are 13 residues in the CDR3. Germline CDR1 and CDR2: SGHAT and FQNNGV. Deletions cut 3 bases from V and 6 bases from J, with 11 bases between.

This clone occurred once. V and J are TRBV2 and TRBJ2-5, with 10 bases identical to TRBD1. V shed 8 bases, J shed 4 bases, and the junction held 1 base outside the gene matches. Germline V gene data show CDR1 as SNHLY and CDR2 as FYNNEI. The CDR3 consists of 12 residues. The CDR3 nucleotides are TGTGCCAGCCGGGACAGGGGAGAGACCCAGTACTTC. It translates to CASRDRGETQYF.

The rearrangement joins TRBV4-2 to TRBJ1-2; no definite D call. V lost 2 bases and J 9 bases, leaving 13 bases between the germline ends. From germline, CDR1 is LGHNA and CDR2 YNFKEQ. The CDR3 has 13 amino acids. The CDR3 loop is CASSQTPPSSYTF. Written as DNA, the CDR3 is TGTGCCAGCAGCCAAACGCCGCCCTCTAGCTACACCTTC.

This chain uses TRBV5-1 with TRBJ1-5, with 7 bases aligning to TRBD1. This CDR3 has 15 amino acids. CDR1 SGHRS and CDR2 YFSETQ come from the germline V gene. The V gene end was trimmed by 4 bases and the J gene end by 4 bases; junction bases not matched to a gene: 8. The CDR3 sequence: CASSALRDRNQPQHF. CDR3 DNA: TGCGCCAGCAGCGCCCTCCGGGACAGAAATCAGCCCCAGCATTTT.

V is TRBV5-8 and J is TRBJ2-7; D is possibly TRBD1 or TRBD2 (5 bases each). The V end lost 1 base, the J end lost 5 bases, and 13 bases lay between the germline ends. The CDR3 has 14 residues. Per the germline V gene, CDR1 is SGHTS and CDR2 is YDEGEE. The CDR3 spells CASSLQLRGHEQYF. The CDR3 DNA reads as TGTGCCAGCAGCTTGCAACTCCGGGGCCACGAGCAGTACTTC. The full variable domain, rest sourced from reference TRBV5-8 and TRBJ2-7, is EAGVTQSPTHLIKTRGQQATLRCSPISGHTSVYWYQQALGLGLQFLLWYDEGEERNRGNFPPRFSGRQFPNYSSELNVNALELEDSALYLCASSLQLRGHEQYFGPGTRLTVT.

This clone appeared a single time. This chain connects TRBV2 to TRBJ2-1, with 9 nucleotides matching TRBD2. CDR1 SNHLY and CDR2 FYNNEI come from the germline V gene. Germline trimming cut 4 bases from V and 8 bases from J; bases unmatched to any gene: 12. The CDR3 length is 16 residues. The CDR3 reads CASSGDFERGVHEQFF. In DNA form, the CDR3 reads TGTGCCAGCAGTGGGGACTTTGAGCGGGGGGTACATGAGCAGTTCTTC.

This chain uses TRBV30 with TRBJ1-6; the D is unclear. V was pared by 1 base and J by 4 bases, with 14 bases between. Germline assignment: CDR1 GTSNPN and CDR2 SVGIG (reference sequence). The length of the CDR3 is 16 residues. CDR3 loop: CAWSEVSLRYNSPLHF. The CDR3 DNA sequence: TGTGCCTGGAGTGAAGTCAGCCTACGGTATAATTCACCCCTCCACTTT. The full variable domain, in which reference TRBV30 and TRBJ1-6 provide the parts outside the CDR3, is SQTIHQWPATLVQPVGSPLSLECTVEGTSNPNLYWYRQAAGRGLQLLFYSVGIGQISSEVPQNLSASRPQDRQFILSSKKLLLSDSGFYLCAWSEVSLRYNSPLHFGNGTRLTVT.

The chain carries TRBV7-2 and TRBJ2-2; D gene uncertain. CDR1 is SGHTA and CDR2 is FQGNSA in the germline V gene. V was trimmed by 1 base and J by 3 bases, leaving 9 bases between them. The CDR3 contains 15 residues. CDR3 loop: CASSLEYFDTGELFF. The CDR3 DNA reads TGTGCCAGCAGCTTAGAGTACTTCGACACCGGGGAGCTGTTTTTT.

The chain recombines TRBV7-8 with TRBJ1-4; TRBD1 aligns across 7 bases. Trimming removed 5 bases from V and 2 bases from J; junction bases left unmatched: 5. Germline V gene data show CDR1 as SGHVS and CDR2 as FQNEAQ. This CDR3 spans 15 amino acids. The DNA of the CDR3 is TGTGCCAGCAGCGCAACAGGGGTGACTAATGAAAAACTGTTTTTT. Amino acid sequence: CASSATGVTNEKLFF.

CDR3 coding DNA: TGCGCCAGCAGCTTGTTCGGGGGGGCAACTAATGAAAAACTGTTTTTT. As protein: CASSLFGGATNEKLFF. V is TRBV5-1 and J is TRBJ1-4, with a weak D call TRBD1 (5 bases). This CDR3 spans 16 amino acids. Per germline, CDR1 SGHRS and CDR2 YFSETQ. The V and J ends lost 1 base and 0 bases respectively, with 10 bases between them.

This clone was counted once. The chain couples TRBV4-2 to TRBJ2-5; 8 positions agree with TRBD2. The CDR3 has 14 residues. CDR1 LGHNA and CDR2 YNFKEQ come from the germline V gene. V was clipped by 3 bases and J by 4 bases; unmatched bases: 4. The CDR3 sequence: CASSQAGGRETQYF. For the CDR3, the DNA is TGTGCCAGCAGCCAGGCGGGGGGCCGAGAGACCCAGTACTTC.

This clone was detected once. The rearrangement uses TRBV7-8 and TRBJ2-4; D might be TRBD2 (6 bases). V was shortened by 4 bases and J by 4 bases, with 17 bases between the two germline ends. CDR1 and CDR2 from the germline V gene are SGHVS and FQNEAQ. The CDR3 contains 16 residues. The CDR3, as DNA: TGTGCCAGCAGCTCAAAACGGGACTGGGGAAAAAACATTCAGTACTTC. It encodes CASSSKRDWGKNIQYF.

This clone was seen just once. This chain uses TRBV6-5 with TRBJ1-1; 7 bases are shared with TRBD1. Germline V gene sequence: CDR1 MNHEY, CDR2 SVGAGI. V lost 6 bases to trimming and J lost 3 bases; unmatched junction nucleotides: 10. CDR3 length: 15 residues. In DNA, the CDR3 is TGTGCCAGCAGGAGAGAGACAGGGAGGGACACTGAAGCTTTCTTT. It encodes CASRRETGRDTEAFF.

CDR3 in amino acids: CASSPTGTGDTEAFF. The CDR3 bases are TGTGCCAGCAGCCCCACCGGGACAGGGGACACTGAAGCTTTCTTT. The rearrangement links TRBV7-2 to TRBJ1-1; 10 nucleotides agree with TRBD1. This CDR3 spans 15 amino acids. Germline values: CDR1 SGHTA, CDR2 FQGNSA. Trimming took 5 bases from V and 3 from J; bases not matched to a gene: 6.

The genes are TRBV5-4 and TRBJ2-7; D possibly corresponds to TRBD1 (5 bases). Germline CDR1 SGHNT, CDR2 YYREEE (reference sequence). CDR3 length: 14 amino acids. V lost 0 bases and J 5 bases, leaving 12 bases between the germline ends. DNA of the CDR3: TGTGCCAGCAGCTTGGGTCCAGGGCCCAACGAGCAGTACTTC. Protein sequence: CASSLGPGPNEQYF. Using reference TRBV5-4 and TRBJ2-7 for the parts outside the CDR3, the full variable domain is ETGVTQSPTHLIKTRGQQVTLRCSSQSGHNTVSWYQQALGQGPQFIFQYYREEENGRGNFPPRFSGLQFPNYSSELNVNALELDDSALYLCASSLGPGPNEQYFGPGTRLTVT.

The genes are TRBV6-6 and TRBJ2-5; D ambiguous. The CDR3 totals 15 residues. V was pared by 5 bases and J by 4 bases, with 17 bases between. Germline loops: CDR1 MNHNY, CDR2 SVGAGI (reference sequence). The DNA of the CDR3 is TGTGCCAGCAGTGCCCCAGGTAGTGAATTAGAGACCCAGTACTTC. Its protein is CASSAPGSELETQYF.

The chain uses TRBV18 and TRBJ2-5; D may match TRBD1 or TRBD2 (5 bases each). Germline V lookup: CDR1 KGHSH, CDR2 LQKENI. V shed 3 bases and J shed 4 bases, with 12 bases lying between them. The CDR3 extends over 14 amino acids. Written as DNA, the CDR3 is TGTGCCAGCTCACCGTTCGGGGCGGGAGAGACCCAGTACTTC. This gives the protein CASSPFGAGETQYF.

This sequence joins TRBV28 and TRBJ1-2; no clear D. The V gene's germline CDR1 is MDHEN and CDR2 SYDVKM. The CDR3 is 14 residues long. Trimming removed 4 bases at V and 2 bases at J, with 11 bases between. CDR3 DNA: TGTGCCAGCAGTTGGGATGGAAGGAACTATGGCTACACCTTC. It specifies CASSWDGRNYGYTF.

This clone was recorded only once. The chain has TRBV30 and TRBJ2-2, with a tentative D call TRBD1 (5 bases). The V and J ends lost 4 bases and 0 bases respectively, with 9 bases between them. CDR3 size: 14 residues. Germline lookup yields CDR1 GTSNPN and CDR2 SVGIG (reference sequence). CDR3 loop: CAWIKGPNTGELFF. The CDR3, as DNA: TGTGCCTGGATCAAGGGGCCGAACACCGGGGAGCTGTTTTTT. The whole variable domain, remainder taken from reference TRBV30 and TRBJ2-2, is SQTIHQWPATLVQPVGSPLSLECTVEGTSNPNLYWYRQAAGRGLQLLFYSVGIGQISSEVPQNLSASRPQDRQFILSSKKLLLSDSGFYLCAWIKGPNTGELFFGEGSRLTVL.

This clone occurred a few times. V usage is TRBV7-7 and J usage is TRBJ2-2; TRBD2 is a possible D gene (5 bases). The CDR3 is made up of 16 amino acids. V lost 2 bases and J lost 7, with 17 bases in between. The V gene's germline CDR1 is SSHAT and CDR2 FNYEAQ (reference sequence). The CDR3, as DNA: TGTGCCAGCAGCTTAAGTGAGGCGGGCTTGAGCGGGGAGCTGTTTTTT. It specifies CASSLSEAGLSGELFF.

This chain uses TRBV29-1 with TRBJ2-5, with D tentatively TRBD1 (5 bases). CDR1 SQVTM and CDR2 ANQGSEA come from the germline V gene. V lost 1 base and J 2 bases, leaving 5 bases between the germline ends. This CDR3 has 12 amino acids. CDR3 nucleotides: TGCAGCGTTGAAGCAGGGCAAGAGACCCAGTACTTC. It yields the protein CSVEAGQETQYF.

The V call is TRBV19, the J call TRBJ1-5, with D tentatively TRBD1 (5 bases). The V gene lost 3 bases and the J gene lost 3 bases, with 9 bases spanning the gap. Looked up from germline, CDR1 is LNHDA and CDR2 is SQIVND (reference sequence). The CDR3 consists of 14 residues. The CDR3 region is CASSIRVINQPQHF. DNA for the CDR3: TGTGCCAGTAGTATCAGGGTGATCAATCAGCCCCAGCATTTT.

This rearrangement joins TRBV4-1 to TRBJ2-7; no firm D call. The CDR3 consists of 16 residues. Trimming removed 1 base at V and 0 bases at J, with 13 bases between. Germline CDR1 MGHRA, CDR2 YSYEKL. As DNA, the CDR3 is TGCGCCAGCAGCCAAGCTCAGAGAGGCCCCTCCTACGAGCAGTACTTC. The encoded protein is CASSQAQRGPSYEQYF.